The clone carrying this T cell receptor (beta chain) was picked up a small number of times. Antigen: not known. One entry per CDR3 protein, called by TCRdb with MiXCR from the 5' RACE reads. This sample carries approximately 210,000 distinct CDR3 sequences, roughly 13% of them seen once, and the ten largest clones take approximately 15%. This sample stems from a study of CD8 T cells in ankylosing spondylitis. Study-wide points: Disease-linked clones reportedly showed significant enrichment in matched ankylosing spondylitis synovial fluid.

The CDR3 is 15 residues long. The sequence was obtained from a male donor with ankylosing spondylitis or in good health (not recorded which). Input material: blood, either unsorted or a sorted T cell fraction (not recorded which). V and J are TRBV21-1 and TRBJ1-1. TRBV21-1 is shown as a pseudogene. The CDR3 reads CASSKKRWGRAEAFF. CDR3 DNA: TGTGCCAGCAGTAAAAAGCGGTGGGGGAGGGCTGAAGCTTTCTTT.